The 30 T cell receptor beta chains below were found in one sample sequenced in a study of T cell responses to AZD1222 COVID-19 vaccine. Libraries were prepared by immunoSEQ multiplex PCR; TCRdb keeps only in-frame clonotypes and omits some of them. The table has 180,000 or so clones, 88% seen once; the top ten hold 20% to 30%. The material sequenced was peripheral blood, taken 28 days after the second AZD1222 dose. The receptors stem from an adult who received the AZD1222 COVID-19 vaccine.

The rearrangement joins TRBV2 to TRBJ2-3; possibly TRBD1 for D (6 bases). This CDR3 is built from 14 residues. Between the trimmed V and J ends, which lost 6 bases and 1 base, there was a span of 11 bases. Germline V CDR1 and CDR2: SNHLY, FYNNEI. CDR3 nucleotides: TGTGCCAGCAGCCGGGCAGGGGGCACAGATACGCAGTATTTT. This encodes CASSRAGGTDTQYF.

The chain joins TRBV10-2 to TRBJ1-1, with 7 positions matching TRBD1. CDR3 length equals 15 residues. The ends lost 6 bases at V and 4 bases at J; junction bases unmatched: 11. The germline V gene has CDR1 WSHSY and CDR2 SAAADI. The CDR3 DNA sequence: TGCGCCAGCAGCGAACTTTACAGGGGAGCCACTGAAGCTTTCTTT. Translated: CASSELYRGATEAFF.

The chain recombines TRBV10-3 with TRBJ1-5; 10 bases agree with TRBD1. Losses at the gene ends were 6 bases for V and 3 bases for J; bases not matched to a gene: 5. Germline CDR1 ENHRY, CDR2 SYGVKD. The CDR3 spans 15 residues. The CDR3 nucleotides read TGTGCCATCAGGTCGGACAGGGGGTACAATCAGCCCCAGCATTTT. Translated: CAIRSDRGYNQPQHF.

The chain carries TRBV19 and TRBJ2-1, with 11 nucleotides matching TRBD2. The ends lost 5 bases at V and 3 bases at J; junction bases unmatched: 15. Germline CDR1 is LNHDA and CDR2 is SQIVND (reference sequence). The CDR3 totals 19 residues. The CDR3 region is CASSPPPGTSGTVYNEQFF. In DNA, the CDR3 is TGTGCCAGTAGTCCACCACCCGGGACTAGCGGCACGGTCTACAATGAGCAGTTCTTC. Full variable domain (missing parts from reference TRBV19 and TRBJ2-1): DGGITQSPKYLFRKEGQNVTLSCEQNLNHDAMYWYRQDPGQGLRLIYYSQIVNDFQKGDIAEGYSVSREKKESFPLTVTSAQKNPTAFYLCASSPPPGTSGTVYNEQFFGPGTRLTVL.

V and J are TRBV5-1 and TRBJ1-2; TRBD1 aligns across 7 bases. J lost 4 bases, V lost 0 bases, and 15 bases had no gene match. CDR3 length: 18 amino acids. Germline lookup yields CDR1 SGHRS and CDR2 YFSETQ. This CDR3 is CASSLDLGQFLGGYGYTF. CDR3 DNA: TGCGCCAGCAGCTTGGATCTGGGACAGTTTTTAGGGGGCTATGGCTACACCTTC.

The gene calls are TRBV28 and TRBJ1-6, with 8 bases that match TRBD1. CDR3 size: 15 residues. Germline V gene sequence: CDR1 MDHEN, CDR2 SYDVKM. J gave up 5 bases and V 4 bases, and 4 bases lay outside the gene matches. Here the CDR3 reads CASSSGTGDNSPLHF. The DNA for the CDR3 is TGTGCCAGCAGTTCCGGGACAGGTGATAATTCACCCCTCCACTTT.

This clone turned up a few times. The chain carries TRBV5-1 and TRBJ2-7; 9 bases map to TRBD1. There are 14 residues in the CDR3. V was pared by 4 bases and J by 2 bases, with 4 bases of the junction left unmatched. Per germline, CDR1 SGHRS and CDR2 YFSETQ. The CDR3 DNA sequence: TGCGCCAGCAGCGGGACAGGGAAGGCCTACGAGCAGTACTTC. Translation gives CASSGTGKAYEQYF.

This clone was observed a single time. CDR3 in DNA: TGTGCCAGCAGCGTAACCTTCGGAGCGGGAGGGCTAAATGAGCAGTTCTTC. Translating it yields CASSVTFGAGGLNEQFF. This rearrangement joins TRBV9 to TRBJ2-1, with 10 bases matching TRBD2. CDR1 and CDR2 from the germline V gene are SGDLS and YYNGEE. The V and J ends lost 1 base and 7 bases, in that order; junction bases with no gene match: 11. The CDR3 is 17 amino acids.

CDR3 amino acids: CASSSESGATYGYTF. The CDR3 DNA sequence: TGTGCCAGCAGCTCTGAGTCGGGGGCCACCTATGGCTACACCTTC. The J gene is TRBJ1-2, the V gene TRBV6-2 or TRBV6-3, with D maybe TRBD1 (6 bases). V shed 6 bases and J shed 4 bases, with 18 bases lying between them. Germline V CDR1 and CDR2: MNHEY, SVGEGT. This CDR3 contains 15 residues.

The rearrangement joins TRBV28 to TRBJ1-1, with TRBD1 as a possible D gene (5 bases). Trimming pared 5 bases from V and 4 bases from J, leaving 17 bases between. The CDR3 contains 15 residues. Germline V gives CDR1 MDHEN, CDR2 SYDVKM. CDR3 DNA sequence: TGTGCCAGCAGTACTCCCGGTGAGGGACTCACTGAAGCTTTCTTT. It yields the protein CASSTPGEGLTEAFF.

V and J are TRBV19 and TRBJ2-3; a possible D gene is TRBD2 (6 bases). This CDR3 contains 17 residues. From germline, CDR1 is LNHDA and CDR2 SQIVND (reference sequence). Trimming removed 0 bases from V and 4 bases from J, with 17 bases in between. DNA of the CDR3: TGTGCCAGTAGTATAGATGAGACTAGATTCATGGCAGATACGCAGTATTTT. It specifies CASSIDETRFMADTQYF.

This chain connects TRBV18 to TRBJ2-7; unclear D gene. CDR3 size: 14 residues. With 3 bases removed from V and 0 bases from J, the gap between germline ends came to 9 bases. The germline gives CDR1 KGHSH, CDR2 LQKENI. CDR3 protein: CASSPRRLSYEQYF. CDR3 nucleotides: TGTGCCAGCTCACCCCGGCGGCTCTCCTACGAGCAGTACTTC.

The rearrangement uses TRBV5-1 and TRBJ1-4, with TRBD1 identical over 8 bases. The CDR3 runs 15 residues. Trimming removed 0 bases from V and 7 bases from J; junction bases left unmatched: 5. CDR1 and CDR2 from the germline V gene are SGHRS and YFSETQ. CDR3 nucleotide sequence: TGCGCCAGCAGCTTGGGGACAGGGTACCTTGAAAAACTGTTTTTT. It translates to CASSLGTGYLEKLFF. The full variable domain, in which reference TRBV5-1 and TRBJ1-4 provide the parts outside the CDR3, is KAGVTQTPRYLIKTRGQQVTLSCSPISGHRSVSWYQQTPGQGLQFLFEYFSETQRNKGNFPGRFSGRQFSNSRSEMNVSTLELGDSALYLCASSLGTGYLEKLFFGSGTQLSVL.

The V call is TRBV20-1, the J call TRBJ1-2; 10 positions agree with TRBD1. Germline trimming cut 3 bases from V and 6 bases from J; bases unmatched to any gene: 13. Per the germline V gene, CDR1 is DFQATT and CDR2 is SNEGSKA (reference sequence). The CDR3 runs to 16 residues. The CDR3 bases are TGCAGTGCTAGTCCCGGGACAGGGGCTGCCTTCCATGGCTACACCTTC. It specifies CSASPGTGAAFHGYTF.

The chain employs TRBV27 and TRBJ2-6; possible D gene TRBD2, 6 bases. CDR3 size: 15 residues. Germline assignment: CDR1 MNHEY and CDR2 SMNVEV (reference sequence). V was trimmed by 8 bases and J by 2 bases, leaving 13 bases between them. Here the CDR3 reads CASSRTGAGANVLTF. In DNA form, the CDR3 reads TGTGCCAGCTCACGGACGGGGGCTGGGGCCAACGTCCTGACTTTC.

V and J are TRBV2 and TRBJ1-5; 9 nucleotides match TRBD1. This CDR3 spans 15 amino acids. The germline V gene encodes CDR1 SNHLY and CDR2 FYNNEI. V was clipped by 7 bases and J by 3 bases; unmatched bases: 7. DNA for the CDR3: TGTGCCAGCACCAGGGACAGGGCGGTCAATCAGCCCCAGCATTTT. Protein: CASTRDRAVNQPQHF.

The chain uses TRBV7-2 and TRBJ2-3, with 10 bases aligning to TRBD2. The germline V gene encodes CDR1 SGHTA and CDR2 FQGNSA. J lost 2 bases, V lost 0 bases, and 2 bases had no gene match. The CDR3 contains 16 residues. The CDR3 DNA reads as TGTGCCAGCAGCTTAGCCCTAGCGGGAGTCACAGATACGCAGTATTTT. It codes for CASSLALAGVTDTQYF.

This chain uses TRBV24-1 with TRBJ2-2, with 7 nucleotides matching TRBD2. V shed 9 bases, J shed 2 bases, and the junction held 5 bases outside the gene matches. Germline-derived CDR1 and CDR2 are KGHDR and SFDVKD. This CDR3 contains 14 residues. The CDR3 DNA follows: TGTGCCACCCGCGGGGGAGGTAACACCGGGGAGCTGTTTTTT. Protein: CATRGGGNTGELFF.

This clone was counted only a few times. The gene calls are TRBV6-2 or TRBV6-3 and TRBJ2-1, with TRBD1 matching over 10 bases. The junction had 13 bases not matched to a gene; V was cut back by 6 bases and J by 2 bases. The CDR3 extends over 18 amino acids. From germline, CDR1 is MNHEY and CDR2 SVGEGT. The DNA of the CDR3 is TGTGCCAGCAGCGCGGGACAGGGGCGGCGGGGTCCCTACAATGAGCAGTTCTTC. Protein: CASSAGQGRRGPYNEQFF.

This sequence joins TRBV5-1 and TRBJ1-2; D is uncertain. Trimming removed 4 bases at V and 5 bases at J, with 12 bases between. The CDR3 contains 13 residues. Looked up from germline, CDR1 is SGHRS and CDR2 is YFSETQ. CDR3 region: CASSLSDVYGYTF. As DNA, the CDR3 is TGCGCCAGCAGCCTTAGCGACGTTTATGGCTACACCTTC.

The rearrangement links TRBV7-2 to TRBJ1-2, with 10 bases lining up with TRBD1. With V trimmed by 3 bases and J by 6 bases, 4 bases remained unmatched. The germline CDR1 and CDR2 sequences are SGHTA and FQGNSA. CDR3 length equals 14 residues. CDR3 DNA sequence: TGTGCCAGCAGCTTTTTCGGGACAGGGGATGGCTACACCTTC. Protein: CASSFFGTGDGYTF.

V gene TRBV7-9 combines with J gene TRBJ2-3; 10 nucleotides match TRBD1. V was clipped by 1 base and J by 4 bases; unmatched bases: 5. CDR1 SEHNR and CDR2 FQNEAQ come from the germline V gene (reference sequence). The CDR3 loop spans 16 amino acids. The CDR3 region is CASSLDPGQGSDTQYF. The CDR3 coding sequence is TGTGCCAGCAGCTTAGACCCGGGACAGGGGTCAGATACGCAGTATTTT.

The DNA for the CDR3 is TGTGCCTGGAAACGGAACACTGAAGCTTTCTTT. This codes for CAWKRNTEAFF. The J gene is TRBJ1-1, the V gene TRBV30, with D hard to call. Between the trimmed V and J ends, which lost 4 bases and 1 base, there was a span of 4 bases. Germline V gives CDR1 GTSNPN, CDR2 SVGIG (reference sequence). The length of the CDR3 is 11 residues.

J is TRBJ2-1 and V is TRBV5-6, with D perhaps matching TRBD1 (5 bases). With 3 bases removed from V and 10 bases from J, the gap between germline ends came to 8 bases. The CDR3 is 11 amino acids. Germline V gene sequence: CDR1 SGHDT, CDR2 YYEEEE. The CDR3 sequence is CASSSWTEQFF. CDR3 nucleotide sequence: TGTGCCAGCAGCTCATGGACAGAGCAGTTCTTC.

The CDR3 region is CASRNQLAGTMETQYF. CDR3 DNA: TGCGCCAGCAGAAACCAACTAGCGGGGACGATGGAGACCCAGTACTTC. The chain carries TRBV5-1 and TRBJ2-5, with 10 bases that match TRBD2. V was pared by 5 bases and J by 5 bases, with 12 bases of the junction left unmatched. This CDR3 is 16 amino acids long. CDR1 and CDR2 (germline): SGHRS, YFSETQ.

V gene TRBV28 combines with J gene TRBJ2-7; the match to TRBD1 covers 8 bases. V was clipped by 6 bases and J by 1 base; unmatched bases: 5. CDR1 and CDR2 (germline): MDHEN, SYDVKM. The CDR3 spans 14 residues. Written as DNA, the CDR3 is TGTGCCAGCAGGGGGACAGGCCTTTCCTACGAGCAGTACTTC. The encoded protein is CASRGTGLSYEQYF.

The chain links TRBV6-6 to TRBJ2-3; 7 bases match TRBD1. Trimming took 5 bases from V and 2 from J; bases not matched to a gene: 4. This CDR3 contains 14 residues. Germline values: CDR1 MNHNY, CDR2 SVGAGI (reference sequence). Here the CDR3 DNA reads TGTGCCAGCAGTCCGACAGGGACCACAGATACGCAGTATTTT. Protein: CASSPTGTTDTQYF.

This clone was picked up one time. The rearrangement links TRBV29-1 to TRBJ2-7; no clear D. CDR3 length: 11 amino acids. Germline lookup yields CDR1 SQVTM and CDR2 ANQGSEA. The V gene lost 0 bases and the J gene lost 6 bases, with 6 bases spanning the gap. For the CDR3, the DNA is TGCAGCGTTGAAGAGGGCCGCGAGCAGTACTTC. The encoded protein is CSVEEGREQYF.

The rearrangement links TRBV29-1 to TRBJ2-3, with 11 bases aligning to TRBD2. This CDR3 region has 14 residues. CDR1 and CDR2 (germline): SQVTM, ANQGSEA. The ends lost 7 bases at V and 7 bases at J; junction bases unmatched: 10. The CDR3 here is CSALLAGVANTQYF. The CDR3 DNA sequence: TGCAGCGCTCTACTAGCGGGAGTCGCAAATACGCAGTATTTT.

This clone was picked up one time. This chain uses TRBV9 with TRBJ2-3; a possible D gene is TRBD1 (5 bases). The CDR3 is 15 amino acids. The ends were cut back, 3 bases at V and 0 bases at J, with 11 bases in the middle. The germline V gene encodes CDR1 SGDLS and CDR2 YYNGEE. The CDR3 spells CASSATELSTDTQYF. The CDR3 DNA reads as TGTGCCAGCAGCGCGACAGAGCTGAGCACAGATACGCAGTATTTT.